The 30 T cell receptor beta chains in this list originate from one sample, sequenced in a study of cytomegalovirus exposure and HLA in healthy donors. Primers for the PCR totalled 60 Vbeta and 13 Jbeta. The assay was immunoSEQ multiplex PCR, and TCRdb's table has in-frame clones only and misses some. The sample consists of around 150,000 clones, approximately 80% of them appearing once. The specimen sequenced was PBMCs. These receptors all stem from a male donor in good health and CMV-seronegative.

The CDR3, as DNA: TGTGCCAGCAGCCCCGGCAGTGGGGGGGACTACGAGCAGTACTTC. Translating it yields CASSPGSGGDYEQYF. The V and J genes are TRBV4-2 and TRBJ2-7, with 7 bases aligning to TRBD2. With 4 bases clipped from V and 3 bases from J, the junction kept 9 bases outside the gene matches. CDR1 and CDR2 from the germline V gene are LGHNA and YNFKEQ. The CDR3 runs to 15 residues.

The chain is built from TRBV29-1 and TRBJ2-7; 9 positions agree with TRBD2. In germline, CDR1 is SQVTM, CDR2 ANQGSEA. The length of the CDR3 is 15 residues. V lost 5 bases and J lost 4; bases outside the gene matches: 12. The CDR3 loop is CSVRLAGYQGYEQYF. CDR3 DNA: TGCAGCGTTCGGCTAGCGGGGTATCAAGGGTACGAGCAGTACTTC.

The chain couples TRBV30 to TRBJ1-5, with a possible D match to TRBD1 (5 bases). With 3 bases removed from V and 7 bases from J, the gap between germline ends came to 13 bases. The CDR3 covers 13 residues. Germline CDR1 reads GTSNPN; CDR2 reads SVGIG (reference sequence). The CDR3 DNA reads as TGTGCCTGGAGCAATAGGGGCGTACAGCCCCAGCATTTT. This translates into CAWSNRGVQPQHF. The full variable domain, completed using reference TRBV30 and TRBJ1-5, is SQTIHQWPATLVQPVGSPLSLECTVEGTSNPNLYWYRQAAGRGLQLLFYSVGIGQISSEVPQNLSASRPQDRQFILSSKKLLLSDSGFYLCAWSNRGVQPQHFGDGTRLSIL.

The chain is built from TRBV5-1 and TRBJ2-7, with 7 nucleotides matching TRBD2. The CDR3 is 13 residues long. The trim removed 0 bases at V and 4 bases at J, leaving 1 base unmatched. Germline-derived CDR1 and CDR2 are SGHRS and YFSETQ. This chain's CDR3 is CASSLGGGYEQYF. Here the CDR3 DNA reads TGCGCCAGCAGCTTGGGGGGGGGATACGAGCAGTACTTC.

The sample holds one count of this clone. The V and J genes are TRBV2 and TRBJ2-7; 9 bases align to TRBD1. Germline loops: CDR1 SNHLY, CDR2 FYNNEI. The CDR3 is made up of 12 amino acids. V was clipped by 7 bases and J by 7 bases; unmatched bases: 5. CDR3 bases: TGTGCCAGCACCAAAGGACAGGGGGAGCAGTACTTC. Its translation is CASTKGQGEQYF. The whole variable domain, filled in from reference TRBV2 and TRBJ2-7, reads EPEVTQTPSHQVTQMGQEVILRCVPISNHLYFYWYRQILGQKVEFLVSFYNNEISEKSEIFDDQFSVERPDGSNFTLKIRSTKLEDSAMYFCASTKGQGEQYFGPGTRLTVT.

The rearrangement joins TRBV27 to TRBJ2-7; 8 positions match TRBD2. V dropped 4 bases and J dropped 3; count of bases not matched to a gene: 5. This CDR3 region has 14 residues. The germline CDR1 and CDR2 sequences are MNHEY and SMNVEV (reference sequence). The CDR3, as DNA: TGTGCCAGCAGTTACGGGACTAGGGGCTACGAGCAGTACTTC. Translation: CASSYGTRGYEQYF.

As concerns this clone: The identical CDR3 is also encoded by other nucleotide sequences in the sample. The rearrangement links TRBV5-1 to TRBJ1-5; D might be TRBD1 (5 bases). Trimming stripped 4 bases from V and 4 bases from J, with 12 bases between. Per germline, CDR1 SGHRS and CDR2 YFSETQ. There are 14 residues in the CDR3. CDR3 bases: TGCGCCAGCAGCCCGGGGGGGGGTAATCAGCCCCAGCATTTT. This encodes CASSPGGGNQPQHF.

The chain uses TRBV6-5 and TRBJ2-7; 11 bases map to TRBD2. The germline V gene encodes CDR1 MNHEY and CDR2 SVGAGI. The ends lost 5 bases at V and 3 bases at J; junction bases unmatched: 3. The CDR3 length is 14 residues. The CDR3 loop is CASSPGLADYEQYF. For the CDR3, the DNA is TGTGCCAGCAGTCCGGGACTAGCGGACTACGAGCAGTACTTC.

This clone was detected only a few times. This chain joins TRBV7-2 and TRBJ2-1; 8 positions agree with TRBD2. This CDR3 contains 17 residues. Trimming removed 5 bases from V and 5 bases from J; junction bases left unmatched: 14. Germline V gives CDR1 SGHTA, CDR2 FQGNSA. In DNA, the CDR3 is TGTGCCAGCAGCCCCGGAGGTCTAGCGGGTGTTAACAATGAGCAGTTCTTC. This gives the protein CASSPGGLAGVNNEQFF.

This rearrangement joins TRBV11-2 to TRBJ2-1, with D tentatively TRBD2 (5 bases). Trimming took off 5 bases at V and 6 bases at J, with 11 bases between the two ends. CDR3 length: 13 residues. Germline V lookup: CDR1 SGHAT, CDR2 FQNNGV. DNA of the CDR3: TGTGCCAGCAGCGTCGGGGTCACCAATGAGCAGTTCTTC. It specifies CASSVGVTNEQFF.

The chain couples TRBV14 to TRBJ1-1; 7 nucleotides agree with TRBD1. The V segment lost 0 bases and the J segment 0 bases; nucleotides outside the gene matches: 10. Germline lookup yields CDR1 SGHDN and CDR2 FVKESK. The length of the CDR3 is 18 residues. CDR3 sequence: CASSQDLGTEIMNTEAFF. The CDR3 DNA reads TGTGCCAGCAGCCAAGATCTAGGGACAGAGATTATGAACACTGAAGCTTTCTTT. The complete variable domain, with remaining parts taken from reference TRBV14 and TRBJ1-1, reads EAGVTQFPSHSVIEKGQTVTLRCDPISGHDNLYWYRRVMGKEIKFLLHFVKESKQDESGMPNNRFLAERTGGTYSTLKVQPAELEDSGVYFCASSQDLGTEIMNTEAFFGQGTRLTVV.

The genes are TRBV7-3 and TRBJ2-3; perhaps TRBD2 as D (6 bases). The V gene's germline CDR1 is SGHTA and CDR2 FQGTGA. The CDR3 length is 14 residues. The V end was cut by 2 bases, the J end by 5 bases, with 11 bases between. Here the CDR3 DNA reads TGTGCCAGCAGCTTACTGGGGGGAAAAGATACGCAGTATTTT. Its protein product is CASSLLGGKDTQYF.

This clone was detected only a few times. The CDR3 DNA sequence: TGCACCAGCAGCCATCTCAGCGGGAGTCCTGTTTCCACAGATACGCAGTATTTT. It specifies CTSSHLSGSPVSTDTQYF. This chain joins TRBV1 and TRBJ2-3; the table calls TRBD2, which could not be checked here. TRBV1 is labeled a pseudogene. The CDR3 has 18 residues.

This clone showed up just once. Other DNA variants within this sample encode the same CDR3. This chain uses TRBV7-9 with TRBJ1-5; unclear D gene. The CDR3 has 12 amino acids. Germline V lookup: CDR1 SEHNR, CDR2 FQNEAQ (reference sequence). V lost 5 bases, J lost 0 bases, and 2 bases lay in between. CDR3 in amino acids: CASSLSNQPQHF. The CDR3 region has the DNA TGTGCCAGCAGCCTTAGCAATCAGCCCCAGCATTTT.

The CDR3 region has the DNA TGTGCCAGGAACGGACTAGCGGGAGGACCGAACACCGGGGAGCTGTTTTTT. It encodes CARNGLAGGPNTGELFF. J is TRBJ2-2 and V is TRBV19, with TRBD2 matching over 14 bases. Germline CDR1 and CDR2: LNHDA and SQIVND (reference sequence). This CDR3 contains 17 residues. V lost 9 bases to trimming and J lost 0 bases; unmatched junction nucleotides: 6. The full variable domain, in which reference TRBV19 and TRBJ2-2 provide the parts outside the CDR3, is DGGITQSPKYLFRKEGQNVTLSCEQNLNHDAMYWYRQDPGQGLRLIYYSQIVNDFQKGDIAEGYSVSREKKESFPLTVTSAQKNPTAFYLCARNGLAGGPNTGELFFGEGSRLTVL.

This clone came up once. The junction and the germline gene differ at one end; a read error may be behind it. CDR3 nucleotide sequence: TGTTCCAGCAGCCTAGAAGGGGTAGGCTACACCTTC. It translates to CSSSLEGVGYTF. This chain uses TRBV7-9 with TRBJ1-2, with D possibly being TRBD1 (5 bases). The germline V gene encodes CDR1 SEHNR and CDR2 FQNEAQ (reference sequence). The CDR3 contains 12 residues.

The chain has TRBV28 and TRBJ2-1; 10 bases are shared with TRBD2. This CDR3 has 12 amino acids. J gave up 13 bases and V 5 bases, and 5 bases lay outside the gene matches. Germline V gives CDR1 MDHEN, CDR2 SYDVKM. As DNA, the CDR3 is TGTGCCAGCAGTCAGGCTAGCGGGAGTCAGTTCTTC. Translating it yields CASSQASGSQFF.

This clone was observed once. The CDR3 coding sequence is TGCGCCAGCAGCCAACCGGGCAACCCGGGGGGCTACACCTTC. It codes for CASSQPGNPGGYTF. The chain is built from TRBV4-3 and TRBJ1-2; D remains unclear. This CDR3 has 14 residues. Germline V gene data show CDR1 as LGHNA and CDR2 as YSLEER. The V end lost 2 bases, the J end lost 8 bases, and 15 bases lay between the germline ends.

As for this clone: This same CDR3 is encoded by further DNA sequences in the sample. The rearrangement joins TRBV19 to TRBJ1-5; D uncertain. The germline V and J ends were trimmed by 2 bases and 6 bases, with 8 bases remaining between them. The CDR3 extends over 13 amino acids. Germline assignment: CDR1 LNHDA and CDR2 SQIVND (reference sequence). CDR3 sequence: CASSISGSQPQHF. DNA of the CDR3: TGTGCCAGTAGTATATCGGGGAGTCAGCCCCAGCATTTT.

The rearrangement links TRBV7-2 to TRBJ1-5; possibly TRBD1 for D (5 bases). The CDR3 has 14 residues. Between the trimmed V and J ends, which lost 5 bases and 2 bases, there was a span of 10 bases. Germline CDR1 and CDR2: SGHTA and FQGNSA. As DNA, the CDR3 is TGTGCCAGCAGCCTTGACAGTCGCAATCAGCCCCAGCATTTT. Translating gives CASSLDSRNQPQHF.

This clone is a singleton in its sample. This sequence joins TRBV28 and TRBJ1-2; possibly TRBD1 for D (5 bases). V was trimmed by 4 bases and J by 0 bases, leaving 9 bases between them. Per germline, CDR1 MDHEN and CDR2 SYDVKM. The CDR3 runs to 14 residues. CDR3 nucleotides: TGTGCCAGCAGTTCGACAGATTCTAACTATGGCTACACCTTC. Translating gives CASSSTDSNYGYTF.

V is TRBV28 and J is TRBJ1-2; tentatively, D is TRBD1 (6 bases). The CDR3 length is 16 residues. Trimming removed 2 bases from V and 2 bases from J, with 15 bases in between. The germline V gene encodes CDR1 MDHEN and CDR2 SYDVKM. The CDR3 sequence: CASSLRQGRTNYGYTF. The DNA of the CDR3 is TGTGCCAGCAGTTTACGGCAGGGGCGTACCAACTATGGCTACACCTTC.

J is TRBJ2-1 and V is TRBV5-1; 14 bases align to TRBD2. CDR1 and CDR2 from the germline V gene are SGHRS and YFSETQ. With V trimmed by 0 bases and J by 7 bases, 6 bases remained unmatched. This CDR3 has 17 residues. The DNA for the CDR3 is TGCGCCAGCAGCTTGGGACTAGCGGGAGGGCCGTCAAATGAGCAGTTCTTC. Residues: CASSLGLAGGPSNEQFF. Full variable domain (outside the CDR3, taken from reference TRBV5-1 and TRBJ2-1): KAGVTQTPRYLIKTRGQQVTLSCSPISGHRSVSWYQQTPGQGLQFLFEYFSETQRNKGNFPGRFSGRQFSNSRSEMNVSTLELGDSALYLCASSLGLAGGPSNEQFFGPGTRLTVL.

In regard to this clone: Other DNA sequences within the sample encode an identical CDR3. The rearrangement links TRBV30 to TRBJ1-1; D not resolved. V gave up 0 bases and J gave up 5 bases, with 7 bases separating them. Germline CDR1 reads GTSNPN; CDR2 reads SVGIG (reference sequence). This CDR3 has 12 residues. CDR3 sequence reads: CAWSVSRTEAFF. The CDR3 nucleotides read TGTGCCTGGAGTGTAAGTAGAACTGAAGCTTTCTTT. The whole variable domain, remainder taken from reference TRBV30 and TRBJ1-1, is SQTIHQWPATLVQPVGSPLSLECTVEGTSNPNLYWYRQAAGRGLQLLFYSVGIGQISSEVPQNLSASRPQDRQFILSSKKLLLSDSGFYLCAWSVSRTEAFFGQGTRLTVV.

The chain carries TRBV6-6 and TRBJ2-7; no reliable D call. V was shortened by 5 bases and J by 1 base, with 15 bases between the two germline ends. This CDR3 has 15 amino acids. Germline assignment: CDR1 MNHNY and CDR2 SVGAGI (reference sequence). CDR3 sequence: CASSPLEHISYEQYF. CDR3 in DNA: TGTGCCAGCAGTCCTTTGGAGCATATTTCCTACGAGCAGTACTTC.

The rearrangement links TRBV19 to TRBJ1-1; D is unclear. Germline V gene sequence: CDR1 LNHDA, CDR2 SQIVND (reference sequence). The CDR3 is made up of 14 amino acids. Trimming pared 5 bases from V and 2 bases from J, leaving 12 bases between. For the CDR3, the DNA is TGTGCCAGTAGTCCCTGGGCAGATAACACTGAAGCTTTCTTT. It specifies CASSPWADNTEAFF.

The gene calls are TRBV30 and TRBJ2-3; 7 bases agree with TRBD2. The CDR3 has 13 amino acids. Germline lookup yields CDR1 GTSNPN and CDR2 SVGIG (reference sequence). V trimming: 7 bases; J trimming: 0 bases; junction bases outside the gene matches: 4. The CDR3 DNA reads TGTGCCTCGGGACTATCTAGCACAGATACGCAGTATTTT. This gives the protein CASGLSSTDTQYF.

With respect to this clone: This same CDR3 is encoded by further DNA sequences in the sample. This chain joins TRBV7-3 and TRBJ1-1; D not certain. CDR3 length equals 13 residues. Looked up from germline, CDR1 is SGHTA and CDR2 is FQGTGA. The ends were cut back, 1 base at V and 1 base at J, with 4 bases in the middle. The CDR3 sequence: CASSLSGNTEAFF. In DNA form, the CDR3 reads TGTGCCAGCAGCTTAAGCGGGAACACTGAAGCTTTCTTT.

The chain employs TRBV30 and TRBJ2-1; 8 bases fit TRBD1. The CDR3 length is 15 residues. Germline CDR1 is GTSNPN and CDR2 is SVGIG (reference sequence). Trimming at V came to 3 bases and at J to 8 bases, leaving 12 bases not matched to a gene. The CDR3 is CAWSRGQGQFYEQFF. CDR3 nucleotide sequence: TGTGCCTGGAGCCGAGGACAGGGCCAGTTCTATGAGCAGTTCTTC.

This clone was recorded once. J is TRBJ1-1 and V is TRBV28, with D maybe TRBD1 (5 bases). The CDR3 totals 15 residues. Germline V CDR1 and CDR2: MDHEN, SYDVKM. Trimming pared 7 bases from V and 0 bases from J, leaving 15 bases between. The CDR3 sequence is CASTLNGGMNTEAFF. The CDR3 nucleotides read TGTGCCAGCACCCTAAACGGGGGGATGAACACTGAAGCTTTCTTT.